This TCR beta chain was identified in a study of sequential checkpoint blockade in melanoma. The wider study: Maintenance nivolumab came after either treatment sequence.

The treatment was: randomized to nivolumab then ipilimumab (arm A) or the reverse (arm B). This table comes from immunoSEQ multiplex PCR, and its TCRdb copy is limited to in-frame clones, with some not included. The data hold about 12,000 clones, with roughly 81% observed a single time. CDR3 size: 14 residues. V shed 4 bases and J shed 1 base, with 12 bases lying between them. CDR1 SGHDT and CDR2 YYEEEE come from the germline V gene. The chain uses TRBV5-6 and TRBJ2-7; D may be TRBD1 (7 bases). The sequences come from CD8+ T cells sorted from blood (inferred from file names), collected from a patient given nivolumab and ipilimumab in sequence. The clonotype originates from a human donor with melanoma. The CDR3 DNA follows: TGTGCCAGCAGCCCAGCAGGGGGGTCCTACGAGCAGTACTTC. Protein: CASSPAGGSYEQYF.